Below are 22 T cell receptor beta chains sequenced from a single sample in a study of CD8+ T cells in alopecia areata. Separation of pooled cutaneous lymph node cells was by sorting with CD4, CD8alpha, NKG2D, NKG2ACE and other markers. RNA extraction was followed by reverse transcription into cDNA, which acted as the sequencing template. Assay: immunoSEQ multiplex PCR; the TCRdb copy retains only in-frame clones and omits some. This sample shows some 18,000 clones and no singletons; about 32% rests with the ten largest. Sequencing used CD8+ T cells sorted from a lymph node. These receptors originate from a C3H/HeJ mouse with alopecia areata. The strain's MHC haplotype is H2-k.

This clone has a handful of counts. The germline and genes are mouse ones. Read data end 4 residues before the CDR3 end; the end is taken from the germline J gene. This chain links TRBV16 with TRBJ2-7; perhaps TRBD2 as D (7 bases). CDR3 size: 13 residues. From germline, CDR1 is SGHSA and CDR2 FRNQAP. V was trimmed by 4 bases and J by 2 bases, leaving 9 bases between them. CDR3 DNA (partial): TGTGCAAGCAGCTCTGGGGGCCCCTAT. It is translated as CASSSGGPY. The whole CDR3 sequence is CASSSGGPYEQYF.

Turning to this clone: All gene names here are mouse names. The read is 4 residues too short to cover the CDR3 end, so that end is filled in from the germline J gene. The chain employs TRBV29 and TRBJ1-2, with D maybe TRBD1 (6 bases). V lost 6 bases, J lost 1 base, and 12 bases lay in between. Germline values: CDR1 MSHET, CDR2 SYDVDS. This CDR3 has 14 residues. CDR3 bases read: TGTGCTAGCAGCCCTCCGGGACAAAACTCC. This translates into CASSPPGQNS. The CDR3, in full, reads CASSPPGQNSDYTF.

In regard to this clone: Mouse gene names and germline throughout. The observed sequence ends 4 residues before the CDR3 terminus, with the missing tail filled in from the germline J gene. The rearrangement joins TRBV13-3 to TRBJ2-7; 8 bases map to TRBD1. The CDR3 loop spans 14 amino acids. Germline CDR1 reads NNHDY; CDR2 reads SYVADS. CDR3 DNA (partial): TGTGCCAGCAGTGATGAGGACAGGGTATAT. It is translated as CASSDEDRVY. The whole CDR3 sequence is CASSDEDRVYEQYF.

This clone has just a few counts. Gene names and germline match the mouse. The CDR3 is cut off 4 residues early in the read; its end comes from the germline J gene. The V call is TRBV13-3, the J call TRBJ2-5; D is undetermined. The germline CDR1 and CDR2 sequences are NNHDY and SYVADS. Trimming removed 6 bases from V and 0 bases from J, with 8 bases in between. The CDR3 loop spans 13 amino acids. CDR3 protein: CASNGFNQDTQYF. Partial CDR3 DNA: TGTGCCAGCAATGGTTTTAACCAAGAC.

This clone was counted only a few times. Each gene name is a mouse one. The read falls 4 residues short of the CDR3 end, and the missing part is taken from the germline J gene. The gene calls are TRBV1 and TRBJ1-4; possibly TRBD1 for D (5 bases). Germline V gives CDR1 NSQYPW, CDR2 LRSPGD (reference sequence). The CDR3 totals 17 residues. V was shortened by 0 bases and J by 0 bases, with 11 bases between the two germline ends. The DNA read from the CDR3 is TGCACCTGCAGTGCAGATCCAGGGCCCGTTTCCAACGAA. This codes for CTCSADPGPVSNE. The whole CDR3 region reads CTCSADPGPVSNERLFF.

Turning to this clone: Gene names and germline refer to mouse. The missing CDR3 end, 4 residues past where the read stops, is filled in from the germline J gene. The chain carries TRBV13-3 and TRBJ2-5, with 7 positions matching TRBD2. CDR3 length: 13 residues. CDR1 is NNHDY, CDR2 SYVADS, per germline. The CDR3 here is CASTPTGLDTQYF. CDR3 DNA, as far as it was read: TGTGCCAGCACCCCGACTGGGTTAGAC.

The table lists this clone with many counts. Gene names follow the mouse nomenclature. The read halts 4 residues ahead of the CDR3 end, with the missing end drawn from the germline J gene. V and J are TRBV31 and TRBJ2-7; 10 bases map to TRBD2. Germline loops: CDR1 GKSSPN, CDR2 SITVG. Trimming removed 3 bases from V and 3 bases from J; junction bases left unmatched: 2. The CDR3 runs to 13 residues. The sequenced CDR3 bases are TGTGCCTGGAGCCGGACTGGGGGCTAT. It specifies CAWSRTGGY. Given in full, the CDR3 is CAWSRTGGYEQYF.

This clone has more than one count but fewer than ten. Genes and germline are mouse. Sequencing ends 4 residues short of the CDR3 end; the germline J gene provides the rest. This rearrangement joins TRBV13-3 to TRBJ2-3; 11 bases are shared with TRBD2. Germline V gives CDR1 NNHDY, CDR2 SYVADS. Trimming removed 5 bases from V and 0 bases from J; junction bases left unmatched: 5. The CDR3 spans 16 residues. The CDR3 protein is CASSPTGGASAETLYF. CDR3 DNA, as far as it was read: TGTGCCAGCAGCCCCACTGGGGGGGCTAGTGCAGAA.

In this sample, this clone turned up a few times. Genes and germline are mouse. The CDR3 goes on 4 residues after the read ends, and that part is filled in from the germline J gene. This sequence joins TRBV13-2 and TRBJ1-2; TRBD1 agrees at 7 bases. J lost 4 bases, V lost 0 bases, and 0 bases had no gene match. Germline V CDR1 and CDR2: NNHNN, SYGAGS (reference sequence). The CDR3 totals 13 residues. CDR3 DNA, as far as it was read: TGTGCCAGCGGTGATGCAGGGGGCTCC. Amino acids: CASGDAGGS. The CDR3 in full is CASGDAGGSDYTF.

A word on this clone: Gene and germline names: mouse. The missing CDR3 end, 4 residues past where the read stops, is filled in from the germline J gene. This sequence joins TRBV13-2 and TRBJ2-4, with 10 bases aligning to TRBD2. CDR3 length equals 16 residues. After removal of 2 bases from V and 0 bases from J, the junction contained 3 bases not matched to a gene. Germline-derived CDR1 and CDR2 are NNHNN and SYGAGS (reference sequence). The CDR3 loop reads CASGEPGGASQNTLYF. The CDR3 bases that were read are TGTGCCAGCGGTGAACCTGGGGGGGCTAGTCAAAAC.

This clone has at least ten counts. The listed TCRdb protein conflicts with the DNA translation at residue 10, and the protein shown is translated directly from the DNA. The gene symbols are mouse symbols. The read terminates 3 residues before the CDR3 end, so the remaining end is supplied by the germline J gene. The genes are TRBV13-1 and TRBJ1-6; D unclear. TRBJ1-6 is marked as an open reading frame, function uncertain. There are 13 residues in the CDR3. Germline V gene lookup returns CDR1 NSHNY and CDR2 SYGAGN. The germline V and J ends were trimmed by 5 bases and 3 bases, with 6 bases remaining between them. CDR3: CASRNSYNSPLYF. The sequenced part of the CDR3 DNA is TGTGCCAGCAGGAACAGCTATAATTCGCCC.

To note about this clone: Gene names and germline match the mouse. The read ends 4 residues shy of where the CDR3 ends; the end is completed using the germline J gene. This chain links TRBV17 with TRBJ1-2; TRBD1 agrees at 8 bases. V dropped 1 base and J dropped 3; count of bases not matched to a gene: 4. CDR1 is MNHDT, CDR2 YYDKIL, per germline. The CDR3 consists of 15 residues. Incomplete CDR3 DNA: TGTGCTAGCAGTAGAGCCCAGACAGGGGACTCC. Translation: CASSRAQTGDS. The complete CDR3 protein is CASSRAQTGDSDYTF.

This clone was seen at least ten times. At residue 12, the translated DNA and the protein in TCRdb do not agree; the protein given here is derived from the DNA. Gene names and germline refer to mouse. The sequence runs out 3 residues before the end of the CDR3; the remainder is reconstructed from the germline J gene. This chain connects TRBV1 to TRBJ1-6, with 8 bases fitting TRBD1. TRBJ1-6 falls under the ORF class, with uncertain function. V was pared by 3 bases and J by 5 bases, with 3 bases of the junction left unmatched. CDR1 is NSQYPW, CDR2 LRSPGD, per germline (reference sequence). The CDR3 length is 15 residues. CDR3 DNA, as far as it was read: TGCACCTGCAGTGCCCCGGGACAGGATAATTCGCCC. It specifies CTCSAPGQDNSP. The CDR3 in its entirety is CTCSAPGQDNSPLYF.

This clone has a count of ten or more. The listed genes are named as in mouse. The read gets to within 4 residues of the CDR3 end, and the germline J gene fills in the rest. The chain combines TRBV13-1 with TRBJ2-1, with D perhaps TRBD2 (6 bases). Germline V gene sequence: CDR1 NSHNY, CDR2 SYGAGN. There are 16 residues in the CDR3. Trimming stripped 0 bases from V and 0 bases from J, with 10 bases between. The CDR3 bases that were read are TGTGCCAGCAGTGATGATGGGGGTAATAACTATGCT. Translation gives CASSDDGGNNYA. Given in full, the CDR3 is CASSDDGGNNYAEQFF.

This clone was seen a few times. Mouse germline and gene names are used. The CDR3 end is not reached by the read, which stops 4 residues before it; the germline J gene fills it in. The chain employs TRBV31 and TRBJ2-1; D is unclear. Trimming shortened V by 1 base and J by 5 bases, and 9 bases separated the two germline ends. CDR1 and CDR2 (germline): GKSSPN, SITVG. The CDR3 extends over 13 amino acids. The CDR3 protein is CAWSPQADAEQFF. The sequenced CDR3 bases are TGTGCCTGGAGTCCGCAGGCGGATGCT.

Many counts were recorded for this clone. Gene names denote mouse genes. Coverage ceases 4 residues before the CDR3 finishes, and the germline J gene fills in the end. The chain uses TRBV13-3 and TRBJ2-3, with D possibly TRBD2 on 7 matching bases. V lost 0 bases and J lost 0, with 11 bases in between. The germline V gene has CDR1 NNHDY and CDR2 SYVADS. CDR3 size: 16 residues. The CDR3 bases that were read are TGTGCCAGCAGTGATGTCGGGGGGCGGAGTGCAGAA. Translated, it gives CASSDVGGRSAE. In full, the CDR3 is CASSDVGGRSAETLYF.

In its sample, this clone was seen many times. Gene names are the mouse ones. The CDR3 end lies 4 residues beyond the end of the read and is filled in from the germline J gene. This sequence joins TRBV5 and TRBJ1-1; D is undetermined. The V end lost 0 bases, the J end lost 0 bases, and 5 bases lay between the germline ends. Germline CDR1 is LGHNA and CDR2 is YNLKQL (reference sequence). The CDR3 covers 14 residues. The CDR3 DNA, read in part, is TGTGCCAGCAGCCAAGACATATCAAACACA. Protein product: CASSQDISNT. Given in full, the CDR3 is CASSQDISNTEVFF.

This clone was seen ten or more times. Each gene name is a mouse one. The read stops 4 residues short of the end of the CDR3; the missing end is completed from the germline J gene. The chain couples TRBV13-3 to TRBJ2-2; TRBD1 is a possible D gene (6 bases). The CDR3 sequence is 14 residues long. Germline V gives CDR1 NNHDY, CDR2 SYVADS. V was shortened by 6 bases and J by 1 base, with 10 bases between the two germline ends. CDR3 DNA (partial): TGTGCCAGCACGCCAGGGGTAAACACCGGG. As protein: CASTPGVNTG. The CDR3 reads in full as CASTPGVNTGQLYF. The full variable domain, completed using reference TRBV13-3 and TRBJ2-2, is EAAVTQSPRSKVAVTGGKVTLSCHQTNNHDYMYWYRQDTGHGLRLIHYSYVADSTEKGDIPDGYKASRPSQENFSLILELASLSQTAVYFCASTPGVNTGQLYFGEGSKLTVL.

Comments on this clone: These gene names are mouse names. With the read ending 4 residues before the CDR3 end, the germline J gene is used to fill in that end. The chain employs TRBV19 and TRBJ2-3, with unresolved D. V gave up 5 bases and J gave up 0 bases, with 10 bases separating them. Germline values: CDR1 FNHDT, CDR2 SITEND (reference sequence). The CDR3 contains 14 residues. The DNA read from the CDR3 is TGTGCCAGCAGCCCGACAACTAGTGCAGAA. This encodes CASSPTTSAE. In full, the CDR3 reads CASSPTTSAETLYF.

This clone came up many times. Gene labels here are mouse ones. Sequencing ends 4 residues short of the CDR3 end; the germline J gene provides the rest. This chain connects TRBV13-3 to TRBJ1-1; 9 bases are shared with TRBD1. V shed 0 bases and J 4 bases; nucleotides not matched to a gene: 4. The CDR3 has 15 residues. CDR1 is NNHDY and CDR2 is SYVADS in the germline V gene. The CDR3 sequence: CASSDVGQGGTEVFF. The sequenced CDR3 bases are TGTGCCAGCAGTGATGTGGGACAGGGCGGCACA.

This clone was seen a handful of times. Gene names are mouse gene names. With the read ending 4 residues before the CDR3 end, the germline J gene is used to fill in that end. The chain is built from TRBV13-2 and TRBJ1-2; D is perhaps TRBD1 (5 bases). Germline lookup yields CDR1 NNHNN and CDR2 SYGAGS (reference sequence). V dropped 0 bases and J dropped 0 bases, with 9 bases sitting between them. This CDR3 region has 15 residues. The CDR3 bases that were read are TGTGCCAGCGGTGATGCGCAGGGAGCAAACTCC. Its translation: CASGDAQGANS. In full, the CDR3 is CASGDAQGANSDYTF.

This clone was recorded at least ten times. Gene and germline names: mouse. The CDR3 extends 4 residues past the end of the read, so its final part is completed from the germline J gene. V usage is TRBV19 and J usage is TRBJ2-7, with a possible D match to TRBD2 (6 bases). The germline V and J ends were trimmed by 3 bases and 2 bases, with 9 bases remaining between them. Germline assignment: CDR1 FNHDT and CDR2 SITEND (reference sequence). The CDR3 is 13 residues long. CDR3 DNA, as far as it was read: TGTGCCAGCAGTACTGGGGCCGCCTAT. Protein sequence: CASSTGAAY. The full CDR3 is CASSTGAAYEQYF.